This T cell receptor (beta chain) was sequenced for a study of blood T cell repertoires in COVID-19. Overall study context: COVID-19 samples collected from the United States, Italy and Spain covered acute and convalescent phases. From T cells, B-cell-depleted T cells, or PBMCs came the material, which was cDNA or gDNA.

The CDR3 is 13 residues long. V gave up 5 bases and J gave up 3 bases, with 11 bases separating them. Germline CDR1 is SGHVS and CDR2 is FQNEAQ. Authors' processing steps: Amplification of reference gene primers provided the estimated nucleated cell counts. TCRdb's copy holds only in-frame clones and misses some; the assay was immunoSEQ multiplex PCR. D and trimming were read from the DNA, whereas the V and J calls and clone size are those reported in that table. The top ten hold roughly 10% of the sample, which has 45,000 to 65,000 clones, more than 90% seen once. This receptor was taken from a woman of 80 years or more with acute or convalescent COVID-19. The chain recombines TRBV7-8 with TRBJ2-7; unclear D gene. The specimen was peripheral blood. Here the CDR3 reads CASSPRQVYEQYF. CDR3 sequence (DNA): TGTGCCAGCAGCCCACGCCAGGTCTACGAGCAGTACTTC.